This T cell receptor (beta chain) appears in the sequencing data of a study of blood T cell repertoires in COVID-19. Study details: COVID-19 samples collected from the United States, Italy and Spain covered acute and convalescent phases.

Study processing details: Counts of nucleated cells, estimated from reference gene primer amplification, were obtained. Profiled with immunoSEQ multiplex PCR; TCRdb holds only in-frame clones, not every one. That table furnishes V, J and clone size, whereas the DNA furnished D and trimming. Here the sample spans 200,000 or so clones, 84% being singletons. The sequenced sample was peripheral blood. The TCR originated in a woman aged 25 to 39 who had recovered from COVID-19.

Here the CDR3 reads CASSLYRGASGNTIYF. As DNA, the CDR3 is TGTGCCAGCAGTTTATACAGGGGGGCCTCTGGAAACACCATATATTTT. J is TRBJ1-3 and V is TRBV27, with 8 bases lining up with TRBD1. This CDR3 is built from 16 residues. V shed 1 base and J 0 bases; nucleotides not matched to a gene: 2. CDR1 and CDR2 (germline): MNHEY, SMNVEV (reference sequence).